Listed below are T cell receptor beta chains from one sample, sequenced in a study of blood T cell repertoires in COVID-19. Data came from immunoSEQ multiplex PCR; TCRdb stores just in-frame clones and leaves some out. Found here are about 43,000 clones, about 80% of them singletons; the top ten hold about 2.5%. Sequenced sample: peripheral blood. The origin of the receptors is a woman aged 55-75 years with acute or convalescent COVID-19. Each CDR3 is given with its conserved first and last residue. A D gene is named only where the DNA matches it firmly. A row's size may be missing; if present it is once, few, many or a size class.

clone_size j_call v_call d_call cdr3_nt cdr3_aa
NA TRBJ1-5 TRBV7-8 TRBD1 TGTGCCAGCAGCTGGGGACAGGGCAGGCAGCCCCAGCATTTT CASSWGQGRQPQHF
NA TRBJ2-3 TRBV5-5 TRBD1 TGTGCCAGCAGCTTGGCCTGGGACAGGGACCCAGATACGCAGTATTTT CASSLAWDRDPDTQYF
NA TRBJ2-1 TRBV5-1 NA TGCGCCAGCAGCTTGAGTCCCACAGGGTCAGCCTACAATGAGCAGTTCTTC CASSLSPTGSAYNEQFF
once TRBJ1-2 TRBV5-4 TRBD1 TGTGCCAGCAGCCGATCGGGACAGATCACCTATGGCTACACCTTC CASSRSGQITYGYTF
NA TRBJ1-5 TRBV28 TRBD1 TGTGCCAGCAGTTTCGTTTTGGGACAGGGAAACCAGCCCCAGCATTTT CASSFVLGQGNQPQHF
NA TRBJ2-7 TRBV28 NA TGTGCCAGCAGTTGGGCTCGATACGAGCAGTACTTC CASSWARYEQYF
NA TRBJ2-1 TRBV10-3 NA TGTGCCATCAGTGAGTCGCGTGAGCAGTTCTTC CAISESREQFF
few TRBJ1-2 TRBV15 TRBD1 TGTGCCACCAGCACCGGGACAGTGATCTCAGAAAACTATGGCTACACCTTC CATSTGTVISENYGYTF
once TRBJ1-2 TRBV4-1 TRBD1 TGCGCCAGCAGCCAGACAGGGTCTACCTATGGCTACACCTTC CASSQTGSTYGYTF
NA TRBJ2-7 TRBV15 NA TGTGCCACCAGCCCCCTAGACAGCTTCTACGAGCAGTACTTC CATSPLDSFYEQYF
NA TRBJ1-2 TRBV9 NA TGTGCCAGCAGCGCCGCTGGAGGGGTAAATGGCTACACCTTC CASSAAGGVNGYTF
NA TRBJ2-7 TRBV12-2 NA TGTGCAAGTCGCTCCGAGATCCCGGGACTAGCGGGTTGGAACTACGAGCAGTACTTC CASRSEIPGLAGWNYEQYF
NA TRBJ2-1 TRBV2 NA TGTGCCAGCAGTGAGACCAGGCAGGCCCTAAATGAGCAGTTCTTC CASSETRQALNEQFF
NA TRBJ2-1 TRBV5-6 TRBD2 TGTGCCAGCAGCTTGAAGCTAGCGGGGCAGTTCTTC CASSLKLAGQFF
NA TRBJ1-2 TRBV6-5 NA TGTGCCAGCACCAGTAACTATGGCTACACCTTC CASTSNYGYTF
NA TRBJ2-2 TRBV7-6 NA TGTGCCAGCAGCATGGAGGGCTTCAACACCGGGGAGCTGTTTTTT CASSMEGFNTGELFF
NA TRBJ2-3 TRBV19 NA TGTGCCAGTAGTCTAAACACAGATACGCAGTATTTT CASSLNTDTQYF
NA TRBJ1-3 TRBV3-1/TRBV3-2 TRBD1 TGTGCCAGCAGCCGGCAGGGGGCGGCAGGGTCTGGAAACACCATATATTTT CASSRQGAAGSGNTIYF
NA TRBJ2-5 TRBV5-1 NA TGCGCCAGCAGCTCGTTGTACCAAGAGACCCAGTACTTC CASSSLYQETQYF
NA TRBJ1-2 TRBV29-1 NA TGCAGCGTTGGCCATCAGGGGAACTATGGCTACACCTTC CSVGHQGNYGYTF
NA TRBJ1-5 TRBV27 NA TGTGCCAGCAGTTCCTCAGGGAACAATCAGCCCCAGCATTTT CASSSSGNNQPQHF
NA TRBJ2-1 TRBV12-3/TRBV12-4 NA TGTGCCAGCAGTTTTTACCGACAGGGAGGAAAGTTCTTC CASSFYRQGGKFF
NA TRBJ1-6 TRBV5-1 NA TGCGCCAGCAGCTCAGATAGCCGGGGGACACCCCTCCACTTT CASSSDSRGTPLHF
few TRBJ1-1 TRBV18 TRBD1 TGTGCCAGCTCACTAAACCGACAGGGCGGGGCTGAAGCTTTCTTT CASSLNRQGGAEAFF
NA TRBJ1-1 TRBV19 TRBD1 TGTGCCAGTAGTAAGGGGACAGGGGGCTTAAACACTGAAGCTTTCTTT CASSKGTGGLNTEAFF
NA TRBJ1-6 TRBV2 NA TGTGCCAGCAGATCGTTACAGAGCTCCTATAATTCACCCCTCCACTTT CASRSLQSSYNSPLHF
once TRBJ2-2 TRBV28 NA TGTGCCAGCAGCCCGGAGTACAGGGGGGGCACCGGGGAGCTGTTTTTT CASSPEYRGGTGELFF
NA TRBJ2-3 TRBV5-1 NA TGCGCCAGCAGCTTGGTCGGGGTCACAGATACGCAGTATTTT CASSLVGVTDTQYF
NA TRBJ1-4 TRBV5-5 NA TGTGCCAGCAGCATAGGAGGAACTAATGAAAAACTGTTTTTT CASSIGGTNEKLFF
once TRBJ2-5 TRBV18 NA TGTGCCAGCTCACCTACAGCTCCGCCCCAAGAGACCCAGTACTTC CASSPTAPPQETQYF
NA TRBJ2-7 TRBV19 TRBD1 TGTGCCAGTAGTACCCCCGGGACAGTCTACGAGCAGTACTTC CASSTPGTVYEQYF
NA TRBJ1-2 TRBV6-5 TRBD1 TGTGCCAGCAGTCCTCGGGACAGAAACTATGGCTACACCTTC CASSPRDRNYGYTF
NA TRBJ1-5 TRBV19 TRBD1 TGTGCCACCGTTGACAGGGGTGGCAATCAGCCCCAGCATTTT CATVDRGGNQPQHF